The TCR beta chain described here comes from a study of T-cell memory formation after mild COVID-19. The overall study: The two donors had largely donor-specific TCR clusters.

The CDR3 runs 16 residues. Germline lookup yields CDR1 DFQATT and CDR2 SNEGSKA (reference sequence). Trimming stripped 1 base from V and 2 bases from J, with 16 bases between. A 5'RACE reaction primed in the constant segment made cDNA libraries of TCR alpha and TCR beta, and these carried sample barcodes and UMIs. TCRdb itself ran the 5' RACE reads through MiXCR, one entry per CDR3 protein. The table lists 150,000 to 200,000 distinct CDR3 sequences, approximately 14% of them singletons. This clonotype has a count of ten or more. What it binds is not known. Findings and limits, study-wide: Memory sampled before infection contained some responding clones, suggesting cross-reactive memory joined. Chiefly within CM and EM were the contracting CD4+ clones; CD8+ ones were within EMRA.

The source material was PBMCs or a T cell subset sorted from them (not recorded which). This chain joins TRBV20-1 and TRBJ2-3, with D unresolved. The clonotype was recovered from an adult woman who had mild COVID-19 (a few samples of this study predate the infection). Cell type and time point are not known. The CDR3 is CSARVGLSYLTDTQYF. In DNA, the CDR3 is TGCAGTGCTAGAGTCGGGCTATCATACCTCACAGATACGCAGTATTTT.